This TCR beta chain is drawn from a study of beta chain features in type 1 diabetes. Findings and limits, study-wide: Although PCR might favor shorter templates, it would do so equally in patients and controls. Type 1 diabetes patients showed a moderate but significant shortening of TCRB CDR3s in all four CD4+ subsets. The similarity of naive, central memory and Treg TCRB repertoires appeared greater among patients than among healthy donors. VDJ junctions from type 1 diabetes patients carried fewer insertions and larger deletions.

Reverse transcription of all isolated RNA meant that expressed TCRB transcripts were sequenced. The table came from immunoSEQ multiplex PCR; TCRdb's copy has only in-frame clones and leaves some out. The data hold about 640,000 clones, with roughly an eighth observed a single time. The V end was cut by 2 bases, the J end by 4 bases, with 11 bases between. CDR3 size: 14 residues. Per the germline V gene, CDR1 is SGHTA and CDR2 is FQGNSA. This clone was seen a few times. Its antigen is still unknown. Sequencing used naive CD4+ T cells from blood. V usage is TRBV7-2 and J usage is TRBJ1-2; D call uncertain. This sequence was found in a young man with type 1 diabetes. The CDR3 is CASSLSQSSYGYTF. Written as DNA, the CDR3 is TGTGCCAGCAGCTTATCCCAGAGCAGCTATGGCTACACCTTC. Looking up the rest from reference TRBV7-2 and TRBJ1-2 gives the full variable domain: GAGVSQSPSNKVTEKGKDVELRCDPISGHTALYWYRQSLGQGLEFLIYFQGNSAPDKSGLPSDRFSAERTGGSVSTLTIQRTQQEDSAVYLCASSLSQSSYGYTFGSGTRLTVV.